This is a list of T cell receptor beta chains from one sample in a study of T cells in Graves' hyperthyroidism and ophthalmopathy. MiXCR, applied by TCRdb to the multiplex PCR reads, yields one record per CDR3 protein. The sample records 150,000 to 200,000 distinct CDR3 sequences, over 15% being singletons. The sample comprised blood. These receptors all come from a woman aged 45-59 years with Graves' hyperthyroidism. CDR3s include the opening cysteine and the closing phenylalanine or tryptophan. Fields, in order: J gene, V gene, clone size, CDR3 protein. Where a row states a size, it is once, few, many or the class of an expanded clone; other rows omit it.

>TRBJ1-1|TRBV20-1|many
CSASWEPNTEAFF
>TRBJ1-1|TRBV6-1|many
CASSLRESGTEAFF
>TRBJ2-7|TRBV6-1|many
CASSLTSGGFYEQYF
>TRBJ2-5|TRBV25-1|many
CASSAKGTKKGETQYF
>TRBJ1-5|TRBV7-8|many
CASSLVDQPQHF
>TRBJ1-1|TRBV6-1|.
CASSHQGSRTEAFF
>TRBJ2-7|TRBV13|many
CASSLGGGRYEQYF
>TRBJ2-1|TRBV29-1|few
CSVVGGGYNEQFF
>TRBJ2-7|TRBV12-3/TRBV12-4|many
CASSLMAGLTYEQYF
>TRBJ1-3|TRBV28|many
CASSFWGYSGNTIYF
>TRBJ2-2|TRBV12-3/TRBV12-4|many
CASSFSGYSAGELFF
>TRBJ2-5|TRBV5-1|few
CASSRGSIETQYF
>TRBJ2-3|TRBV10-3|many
CAISATSGEADTQYF
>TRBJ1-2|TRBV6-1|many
CASSPRDRGYAGYGYTF
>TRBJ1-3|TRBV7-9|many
CASSQTTGQAGNTIYF
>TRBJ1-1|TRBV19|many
CASSSGGLNTEAFF
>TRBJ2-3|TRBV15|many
CATSVRDRDADTQYF
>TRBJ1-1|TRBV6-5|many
CASSYEGQQGLNTEAFF
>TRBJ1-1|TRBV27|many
CASSSRTGNTEAFF
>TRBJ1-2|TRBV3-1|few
CASSHSLGLGGYTF
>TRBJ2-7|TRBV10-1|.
CASSDQGKGFIQLLYEQYF
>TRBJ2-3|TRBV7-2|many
CASSPTSLSTDTQYF
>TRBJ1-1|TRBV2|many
CASLLTGPTEAFF
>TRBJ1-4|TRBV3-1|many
CASSQTGWVREKLFF
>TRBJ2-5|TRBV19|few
CASSISKASGETQYF
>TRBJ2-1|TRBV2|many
CASRAAGGNEQFF
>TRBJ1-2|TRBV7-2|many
CASSRVGQNYGYTF
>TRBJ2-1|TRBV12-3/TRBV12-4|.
CASTGPLGEQFF
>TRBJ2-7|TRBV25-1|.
CASSEQGRSYEQYF
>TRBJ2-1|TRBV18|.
CASSPPLLNEQFF
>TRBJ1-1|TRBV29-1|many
CSGGQGRNTEAFF
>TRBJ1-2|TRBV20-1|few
CSAIHMTRGYTF
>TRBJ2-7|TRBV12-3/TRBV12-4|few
CASSETGTYEQYF
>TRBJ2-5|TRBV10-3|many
CAISAERTSGGARDQYF
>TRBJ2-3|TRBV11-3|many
CASSPGRPGTSTDTQYF
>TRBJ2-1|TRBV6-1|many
CASSLRGPTGNEQFF
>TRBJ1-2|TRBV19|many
CASSTWALQHFNYGYTF
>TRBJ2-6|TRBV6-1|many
CASSSSGQGFFSGANVLTF
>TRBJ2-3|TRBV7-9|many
CASTQRQGTRNTQYF
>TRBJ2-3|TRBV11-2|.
CASSSGTPQADTQYF
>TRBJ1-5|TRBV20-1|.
CSAREGGGYQPQHF
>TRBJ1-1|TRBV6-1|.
CASSQTGMNTEAFF
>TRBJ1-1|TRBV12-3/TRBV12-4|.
CASSLGGGAAEAFF
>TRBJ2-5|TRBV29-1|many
CSVEEDRGGVIETQYF
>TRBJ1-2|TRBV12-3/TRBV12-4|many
CASGSGRGYTF
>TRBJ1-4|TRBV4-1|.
CASSQEGQGYEKLFF
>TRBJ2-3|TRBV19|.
CASSISARGSADTQYF
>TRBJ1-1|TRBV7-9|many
CASSLATGPKGTEAFF
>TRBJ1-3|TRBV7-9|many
CASSHRSGNTIYF
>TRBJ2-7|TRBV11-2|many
CASTPVGGYEQYF
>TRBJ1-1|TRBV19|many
CASSAMTGNTEAFF
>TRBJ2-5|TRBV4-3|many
CASSPRGHGKTQYF
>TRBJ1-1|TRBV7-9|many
CASSPGVTEAFF
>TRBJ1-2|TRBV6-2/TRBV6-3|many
CASSYRRDSIYGYTF
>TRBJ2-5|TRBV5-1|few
CASSFSLKELNQETQYF
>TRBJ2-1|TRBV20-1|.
CSALPTAGGDEQFF
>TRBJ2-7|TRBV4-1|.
CASSRVGAYEQYF
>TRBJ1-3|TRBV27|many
CASRMNSGNTIYF
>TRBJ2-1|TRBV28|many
CASSLSGTAYNEQFF